This TCR beta chain appears in the sequencing data of a study of blood T cell repertoires in COVID-19. Across the whole study: The origin of the acute and convalescent COVID-19 samples was the United States, Italy and Spain.

Patients in Seattle were enrolled during active infection, then followed longitudinally. Method: immunoSEQ multiplex PCR; TCRdb's copy keeps in-frame clones and lacks some. The sample holds around 370,000 clones; around nine tenths are singletons and the top ten take 7.3%. The CDR3 has 13 residues. Deletions cut 6 bases from V and 5 bases from J, with 11 bases between. The receptor was derived from a woman in her seventies with COVID-19, enrolled during active disease. The sequenced material came from peripheral blood. The chain has TRBV12-3 or TRBV12-4 and TRBJ1-5; no firm D call. The CDR3 loop is CASRPTPDQPQHF. Here the CDR3 DNA reads TGTGCCAGCAGGCCTACTCCCGATCAGCCCCAGCATTTT.